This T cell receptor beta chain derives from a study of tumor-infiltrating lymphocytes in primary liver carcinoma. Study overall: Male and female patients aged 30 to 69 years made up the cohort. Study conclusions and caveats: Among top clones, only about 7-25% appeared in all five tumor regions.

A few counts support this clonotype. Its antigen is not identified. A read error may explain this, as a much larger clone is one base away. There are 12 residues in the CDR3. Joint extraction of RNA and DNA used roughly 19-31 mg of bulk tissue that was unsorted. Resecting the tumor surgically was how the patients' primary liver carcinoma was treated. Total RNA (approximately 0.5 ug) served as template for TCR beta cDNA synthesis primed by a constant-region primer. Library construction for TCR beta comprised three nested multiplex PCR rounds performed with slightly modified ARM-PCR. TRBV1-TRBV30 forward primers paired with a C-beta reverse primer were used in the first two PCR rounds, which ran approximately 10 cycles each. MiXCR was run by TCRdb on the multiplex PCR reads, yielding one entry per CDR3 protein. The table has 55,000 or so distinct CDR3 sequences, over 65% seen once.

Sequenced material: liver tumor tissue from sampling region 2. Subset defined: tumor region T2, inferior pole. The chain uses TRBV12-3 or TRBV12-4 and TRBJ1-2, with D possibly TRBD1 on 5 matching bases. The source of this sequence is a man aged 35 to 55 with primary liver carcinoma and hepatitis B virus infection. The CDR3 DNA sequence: TGTGCCTGCAGTTTACCAGGGATCGGCTACACCTTC. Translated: CACSLPGIGYTF.